The 30 T cell receptor beta chains below all came from one sample that was sequenced in a study of blood T cell repertoires in COVID-19. TCRdb's table, derived via immunoSEQ multiplex PCR, lists solely in-frame clones and lacks some. There are more than 300,000 clones in the sample; around 92% occur only once, and roughly a tenth lies in the top ten. The sample consisted of PBMCs or T cells enriched from blood (not recorded which). The origin of the receptors is a woman aged 25-40 years who had recovered from COVID-19.

The CDR3 protein is CASRIFDNYNSPLHF. The CDR3 nucleotides read TGTGCCAGCAGAATCTTCGACAACTATAATTCACCCCTCCACTTT. This chain joins TRBV7-9 and TRBJ1-6; no definite D call. V shed 6 bases and J shed 3 bases, with 12 bases lying between them. The CDR3 spans 15 residues. Germline V gene data show CDR1 as SEHNR and CDR2 as FQNEAQ (reference sequence).

This rearrangement joins TRBV19 to TRBJ1-2; possible D gene TRBD1, 5 bases. Trimming shortened V by 8 bases and J by 6 bases, and 16 bases separated the two germline ends. The CDR3 covers 13 residues. The germline V gene encodes CDR1 LNHDA and CDR2 SQIVND (reference sequence). In DNA, the CDR3 is TGTGCCAGTTCTTATGGGGCGGCGGATGGCTACACCTTC. Its protein is CASSYGAADGYTF.

The gene calls are TRBV11-3 and TRBJ1-2; 8 bases agree with TRBD1. The CDR3 has 14 amino acids. CDR1 is SGHNT and CDR2 is YENEEA in the germline V gene. The V gene end was trimmed by 5 bases and the J gene end by 3 bases; junction bases not matched to a gene: 5. DNA for the CDR3: TGTGCCAGCAGCCGGGACAGGTCCGACTATGGCTACACCTTC. Translated: CASSRDRSDYGYTF.

The V and J genes are TRBV27 and TRBJ1-2; D gene ambiguous. The CDR3 sequence is 13 residues long. From germline, CDR1 is MNHEY and CDR2 SMNVEV (reference sequence). Trimming removed 5 bases from V and 8 bases from J, with 15 bases in between. Written as DNA, the CDR3 is TGTGCCAGCAGTAGAGAAAGAAGTCAAGGCTACACCTTC. It translates to CASSRERSQGYTF.

With regard to this clone: Other DNA sequences in this sample translate to the same CDR3. The gene calls are TRBV6-4 and TRBJ1-1, with a weak D call TRBD1 (6 bases). The length of the CDR3 is 13 residues. Trimming pared 3 bases from V and 5 bases from J, leaving 10 bases between. Germline CDR1 MRHNA, CDR2 SNTAGT. The chain's CDR3 is CASSEQGDTEAFF. CDR3 nucleotide sequence: TGTGCCAGCAGTGAACAGGGTGATACTGAAGCTTTCTTT.

The chain has TRBV7-3 and TRBJ2-3, with 11 nucleotides matching TRBD2. The germline V gene encodes CDR1 SGHTA and CDR2 FQGTGA. The CDR3 consists of 18 residues. V was clipped by 7 bases and J by 2 bases; unmatched bases: 14. The CDR3 here is CASILGTSGPTFTDTQYF. The CDR3 region has the DNA TGTGCCAGCATCTTGGGGACTAGCGGACCGACTTTCACAGATACGCAGTATTTT.

The chain is built from TRBV11-2 and TRBJ2-6; D possibly corresponds to TRBD2 (5 bases). The CDR3 extends over 17 amino acids. The V end lost 5 bases, the J end lost 1 base, and 15 bases lay between the germline ends. From germline, CDR1 is SGHAT and CDR2 FQNNGV. The CDR3 loop reads CASSDYQVQSGANVLTF. In nucleotides, the CDR3 is TGTGCCAGCAGCGACTATCAAGTTCAGTCTGGGGCCAACGTCCTGACTTTC.

This chain links TRBV7-2 with TRBJ1-1, with a weak D call TRBD1 (5 bases). This CDR3 is 13 amino acids long. The ends were cut back, 3 bases at V and 6 bases at J, with 11 bases in the middle. CDR1 SGHTA and CDR2 FQGNSA come from the germline V gene. In DNA, the CDR3 is TGTGCCAGCAGCTTCTTCAGGGTTTCTGAAGCTTTCTTT. Encoded protein: CASSFFRVSEAFF.

The chain joins TRBV27 to TRBJ2-1, with D hard to call. Germline assignment: CDR1 MNHEY and CDR2 SMNVEV (reference sequence). The CDR3 extends over 15 amino acids. V shed 5 bases and J shed 0 bases, with 11 bases lying between them. This CDR3 reads CASSLFLGSYNEQFF. CDR3 nucleotide sequence: TGTGCCAGCAGTCTATTTCTCGGCTCCTACAATGAGCAGTTCTTC.

The chain recombines TRBV28 with TRBJ1-2; 8 nucleotides line up with TRBD1. This CDR3 contains 14 residues. Germline CDR1 is MDHEN and CDR2 is SYDVKM. V shed 4 bases and J 8 bases; nucleotides not matched to a gene: 9. The CDR3 bases are TGTGCCAGCAGTTCCACCAGGGGGCGCAGGGGCTACACCTTC. Its protein is CASSSTRGRRGYTF.

The rearrangement links TRBV24-1 to TRBJ1-4; 8 bases agree with TRBD1. The CDR3 runs to 16 residues. Germline CDR1 reads KGHDR; CDR2 reads SFDVKD. After removal of 10 bases from V and 0 bases from J, the junction contained 9 bases not matched to a gene. The CDR3 DNA is TGTGCCACTTTCCGGGACAGGATCCCAACTAATGAAAAACTGTTTTTT. Translation gives CATFRDRIPTNEKLFF.

The chain employs TRBV4-3 and TRBJ1-3, with 8 positions matching TRBD1. The junction had 1 base not matched to a gene; V was cut back by 3 bases and J by 0 bases. The germline CDR1 and CDR2 sequences are LGHNA and YSLEER. This CDR3 has 15 residues. CDR3 region: CASSQDRASGNTIYF. The CDR3 DNA is TGCGCCAGCAGCCAGGACAGGGCCTCTGGAAACACCATATATTTT.

The rearrangement joins TRBV27 to TRBJ2-7, with a possible D match to TRBD2 (5 bases). V was pared by 4 bases and J by 7 bases, with 14 bases between. The CDR3 is made up of 13 amino acids. Germline-derived CDR1 and CDR2 are MNHEY and SMNVEV (reference sequence). In DNA form, the CDR3 reads TGTGCCAGCAGTTCCCCTCCGGGATTTGAGCAGTACTTC. Encoded protein: CASSSPPGFEQYF.

The chain recombines TRBV18 with TRBJ1-1; perhaps TRBD1 as D (6 bases). The CDR3 totals 16 residues. Germline-derived CDR1 and CDR2 are KGHSH and LQKENI. The V end lost 1 base, the J end lost 0 bases, and 12 bases lay between the germline ends. CDR3 nucleotide sequence: TGTGCCAGCTCACCACGTCGGGGGGGCATGAACACTGAAGCTTTCTTT. Translating it yields CASSPRRGGMNTEAFF.

The chain couples TRBV27 to TRBJ1-1; TRBD1 matches at 9 bases. This CDR3 region has 15 residues. Trimming took 8 bases from V and 1 from J; bases not matched to a gene: 8. Germline-derived CDR1 and CDR2 are MNHEY and SMNVEV (reference sequence). CDR3 DNA sequence: TGTGCCAGCCAGCGGTGGGGACAGGGGAACACTGAAGCTTTCTTT. Translated, it gives CASQRWGQGNTEAFF.

The chain employs TRBV12-3 or TRBV12-4 and TRBJ1-5, with D possibly TRBD1 on 6 matching bases. The CDR3 spans 12 residues. With 7 bases removed from V and 6 bases from J, the gap between germline ends came to 10 bases. Written as DNA, the CDR3 is TGTGCCAGCACCTTCAGGGGTCAGCCCCAGCATTTT. Translation gives CASTFRGQPQHF.

The genes are TRBV6-5 and TRBJ1-2; D gene uncertain. The V end was cut by 7 bases, the J end by 3 bases, with 15 bases between. Germline CDR1 is MNHEY and CDR2 is SVGAGI. The CDR3 is 14 residues long. The CDR3, as DNA: TGTGCCAGCACCCCTGGGGAGGAATACTATGGCTACACCTTC. This codes for CASTPGEEYYGYTF.

The chain combines TRBV7-9 with TRBJ1-4; D unresolved. V dropped 1 base and J dropped 7 bases, with 7 bases sitting between them. The CDR3 has 13 residues. Germline CDR1 reads SEHNR; CDR2 reads FQNEAQ (reference sequence). DNA for the CDR3: TGTGCCAGCAGCTTAGACGGAGTTGAAAAACTGTTTTTT. Translation: CASSLDGVEKLFF.

The V gene is TRBV5-1, the J gene TRBJ2-2; 8 bases line up with TRBD2. The CDR3 is 15 amino acids. Trimming at V came to 4 bases and at J to 7 bases, leaving 9 bases not matched to a gene. CDR1 SGHRS and CDR2 YFSETQ come from the germline V gene. The CDR3 nucleotides read TGCGCCAGCAGCCTCGGGACTAGTTCCAGCGGGGAGCTGTTTTTT. Translation gives CASSLGTSSSGELFF.

This sequence joins TRBV6-1 and TRBJ2-7, with 11 bases aligning to TRBD2. Per germline, CDR1 MNHNS and CDR2 SASEGT. The CDR3 is made up of 16 amino acids. The V gene end was trimmed by 0 bases and the J gene end by 0 bases; junction bases not matched to a gene: 1. The CDR3 DNA is TGTGCCAGCAGTGAAGCGCTAGCGGGAGGCTCCTACGAGCAGTACTTC. Translated: CASSEALAGGSYEQYF.

The chain is built from TRBV7-8 and TRBJ1-5, with 9 bases that match TRBD1. This CDR3 is built from 17 residues. V was clipped by 0 bases and J by 12 bases; unmatched bases: 15. Germline V gene sequence: CDR1 SGHVS, CDR2 FQNEAQ. The CDR3 spells CASSLATGGGPRLDQHF. CDR3 coding DNA: TGTGCCAGCAGCTTAGCGACAGGGGGAGGCCCTCGTCTTGACCAGCATTTT. The variable domain in full, with the rest retrieved from reference TRBV7-8 and TRBJ1-5, is GAGVSQSPRYKVAKRGQDVALRCDPISGHVSLFWYQQALGQGPEFLTYFQNEAQLDKSGLPSDRFFAERPEGSVSTLKIQRTQQEDSAVYLCASSLATGGGPRLDQHFGDGTRLSIL.

The chain uses TRBV5-5 and TRBJ2-6; D not resolved. This CDR3 contains 16 residues. With 1 base removed from V and 0 bases from J, the gap between germline ends came to 8 bases. Germline CDR1 and CDR2: SGHKS and YYEKEE (reference sequence). The CDR3 here is CASSLNVDSGANVLTF. The CDR3 coding sequence is TGTGCCAGCAGCTTGAATGTAGACTCTGGGGCCAACGTCCTGACTTTC.

J is TRBJ2-1 and V is TRBV5-1, with a possible D match to TRBD2 (6 bases). This CDR3 has 15 residues. CDR1 SGHRS and CDR2 YFSETQ come from the germline V gene. Trimming cost V 0 bases and J 6 bases, with 13 bases left between them. For the CDR3, the DNA is TGCGCCAGCAGCTTGGGGTGGAGGGGAGGCAATGAGCAGTTCTTC. Its translation is CASSLGWRGGNEQFF.

The genes are TRBV18 and TRBJ1-5, with D uncertain. Trimming took off 6 bases at V and 14 bases at J, with 17 bases between the two ends. CDR1 and CDR2 (germline): KGHSH, LQKENI. The CDR3 extends over 12 amino acids. CDR3 nucleotides: TGTGCCAGCTCTCTTGTTCAGGCCGAAAAGCATTTT. This sequence encodes CASSLVQAEKHF.

The V and J genes are TRBV10-3 and TRBJ1-1; unclear D gene. The CDR3 is 14 residues long. Germline values: CDR1 ENHRY, CDR2 SYGVKD. V shed 2 bases and J shed 1 base, with 8 bases lying between them. In DNA form, the CDR3 reads TGTGCCATCAGTGAGGGAGAAACGAACACTGAAGCTTTCTTT. It yields the protein CAISEGETNTEAFF.

The CDR3 region has the DNA TGTGCCAGCATACTTCAGGAAGGGGGCGCGAACATTCAGTACTTC. It encodes CASILQEGGANIQYF. V gene TRBV6-5 combines with J gene TRBJ2-4; TRBD1 matches 7 bases. Germline lookup yields CDR1 MNHEY and CDR2 SVGAGI. The CDR3 loop spans 15 amino acids. Germline trimming cut 7 bases from V and 7 bases from J; bases unmatched to any gene: 13.

The chain uses TRBV5-5 and TRBJ2-5; unclear D gene. V lost 1 base, J lost 0 bases, and 4 bases lay in between. Per the germline V gene, CDR1 is SGHKS and CDR2 is YYEKEE (reference sequence). This CDR3 is 13 amino acids long. CDR3 nucleotides: TGTGCCAGCAGCTTGTATCACCAAGAGACCCAGTACTTC. It translates to CASSLYHQETQYF.

The rearrangement links TRBV5-8 to TRBJ1-1; TRBD1 matches 7 bases. The V and J ends lost 4 bases and 3 bases, in that order; junction bases with no gene match: 6. Germline loops: CDR1 SGHTS, CDR2 YDEGEE. The CDR3 is 14 residues long. In DNA, the CDR3 is TGTGCCAGCAGCATCGGGACAGCCCACACTGAAGCTTTCTTT. Its protein product is CASSIGTAHTEAFF.

The rearrangement links TRBV6-5 to TRBJ1-2, with D unclear. V was shortened by 7 bases and J by 3 bases, with 12 bases between the two germline ends. The CDR3 is 13 residues long. Germline V gene sequence: CDR1 MNHEY, CDR2 SVGAGI. CDR3 DNA sequence: TGTGCCAGCATAGTCGGTAGCTACTATGGCTACACCTTC. This codes for CASIVGSYYGYTF.

J is TRBJ2-5 and V is TRBV27; 10 positions match TRBD1. This CDR3 has 16 residues. V lost 6 bases to trimming and J lost 5 bases; unmatched junction nucleotides: 12. The germline V gene has CDR1 MNHEY and CDR2 SMNVEV (reference sequence). The CDR3 DNA reads as TGTGCCAGCAGAATTTTAGGACAGGGGGTCGTGGAGACCCAGTACTTC. It codes for CASRILGQGVVETQYF.